The 22 T cell receptor beta chains listed next were all sequenced from one sample in a study of T cell responses to AZD1222 COVID-19 vaccine. TCRdb's copy holds only in-frame clones and misses some; the assay was immunoSEQ multiplex PCR. The sample comprises over 85,000 clones, about 95% of which are singletons, and roughly 3.1% rests with the top ten. Sequenced material: peripheral blood, taken 28 days after the second AZD1222 dose. Receptors were obtained from an adult who received the AZD1222 COVID-19 vaccine.

V gene TRBV18 combines with J gene TRBJ1-1; D may be TRBD1 (5 bases). Trimming cost V 2 bases and J 2 bases, with 12 bases left between them. Germline V gene lookup returns CDR1 KGHSH and CDR2 LQKENI. The CDR3 is made up of 15 amino acids. The CDR3 reads CASSPGASGNTEAFF. CDR3 nucleotide sequence: TGTGCCAGCTCACCAGGGGCCTCAGGAAACACTGAAGCTTTCTTT. The full variable domain, rest sourced from reference TRBV18 and TRBJ1-1, is NAGVMQNPRHLVRRRGQEARLRCSPMKGHSHVYWYRQLPEEGLKFMVYLQKENIIDESGMPKERFSAEFPKEGPSILRIQQVVRGDSAAYFCASSPGASGNTEAFFGQGTRLTVV.

Only one count was recorded for this clone. The chain carries TRBV19 and TRBJ1-2; tentatively, D is TRBD1 (5 bases). V was pared by 2 bases and J by 6 bases, with 16 bases between. The CDR3 has 15 amino acids. The germline CDR1 and CDR2 sequences are LNHDA and SQIVND (reference sequence). Here the CDR3 DNA reads TGTGCCAGTAGTATACCCCAGGGTAGACACAATGGCTACACCTTC. Its translation is CASSIPQGRHNGYTF.

The chain recombines TRBV28 with TRBJ1-1, with TRBD1 identical over 9 bases. Per germline, CDR1 MDHEN and CDR2 SYDVKM. V was clipped by 6 bases and J by 4 bases; unmatched bases: 9. This CDR3 region has 15 residues. The CDR3 DNA sequence: TGTGCCAGCAGCCGCGGGGACAGGGTCGGCACTGAAGCTTTCTTT. As protein: CASSRGDRVGTEAFF.

This chain links TRBV6-4 with TRBJ1-1, with D tentatively TRBD1 (6 bases). Between the trimmed V and J ends, which lost 5 bases and 3 bases, there was a span of 10 bases. Germline CDR1 is MRHNA and CDR2 is SNTAGT. The CDR3 loop spans 13 amino acids. Written as DNA, the CDR3 is TGTGCCAGCAGTTGGACAGTGGACACTGAAGCTTTCTTT. Translation gives CASSWTVDTEAFF.

The V call is TRBV3-1 (or the pseudogene TRBV3-2), the J call TRBJ1-6; D unclear. CDR3 length equals 12 residues. Germline loops: CDR1 LGHDT, CDR2 YNNKEL (reference sequence). The germline V and J ends were trimmed by 4 bases and 8 bases, with 6 bases remaining between them. The CDR3 DNA reads as TGTGCCAGCAGCCTAGCTTATTCACCCCTCCACTTT. It specifies CASSLAYSPLHF.

The V call is TRBV19, the J call TRBJ1-1; 8 nucleotides line up with TRBD1. The V gene's germline CDR1 is LNHDA and CDR2 SQIVND (reference sequence). The CDR3 spans 12 residues. V was clipped by 6 bases and J by 4 bases; unmatched bases: 1. CDR3: CASRTGATEAFF. The CDR3 DNA is TGTGCCAGTAGGACAGGGGCCACTGAAGCTTTCTTT.

The chain links TRBV7-2 to TRBJ2-1, with 11 nucleotides matching TRBD2. The CDR3 length is 15 residues. Germline V gives CDR1 SGHTA, CDR2 FQGNSA. The V and J ends lost 4 bases and 2 bases, in that order; junction bases with no gene match: 1. This CDR3 reads CASSSTSGAYNEQFF. In nucleotides, the CDR3 is TGTGCCAGCAGCTCGACTAGCGGGGCCTACAATGAGCAGTTCTTC.

J is TRBJ1-5 and V is TRBV30; a weak D match, TRBD1 (5 bases). This CDR3 spans 13 amino acids. Trimming pared 3 bases from V and 0 bases from J, leaving 6 bases between. Germline lookup yields CDR1 GTSNPN and CDR2 SVGIG (reference sequence). The DNA for the CDR3 is TGTGCCTGGAGCAGGGATAGCAATCAGCCCCAGCATTTT. This codes for CAWSRDSNQPQHF.

This clone has just one count. The chain is built from TRBV7-2 and TRBJ1-2; D might be TRBD1 (6 bases). The V gene's germline CDR1 is SGHTA and CDR2 FQGNSA. Trimming took 0 bases from V and 8 from J, leaving 13 bases between them. This CDR3 has 14 amino acids. The chain's CDR3 is CASSLAADRGGYTF. For the CDR3, the DNA is TGTGCCAGCAGCTTAGCAGCGGACAGAGGGGGCTACACCTTC.

This sequence joins TRBV28 and TRBJ2-1, with a tentative D call TRBD2 (5 bases). Germline loops: CDR1 MDHEN, CDR2 SYDVKM. This CDR3 spans 13 amino acids. V dropped 7 bases and J dropped 4 bases, with 11 bases sitting between them. DNA for the CDR3: TGTGCCAGCACCCCGCGCGGGTACAATGAGCAGTTCTTC. Protein product: CASTPRGYNEQFF.

The CDR3 loop is CASSLGPGRGADTQYF. As DNA, the CDR3 is TGCGCCAGCAGCTTGGGTCCCGGGAGGGGCGCAGATACGCAGTATTTT. The chain employs TRBV5-1 and TRBJ2-3; 8 nucleotides line up with TRBD2. V was clipped by 0 bases and J by 4 bases; unmatched bases: 7. Germline lookup yields CDR1 SGHRS and CDR2 YFSETQ. The CDR3 is 16 residues long. The whole variable domain, remainder taken from reference TRBV5-1 and TRBJ2-3, is KAGVTQTPRYLIKTRGQQVTLSCSPISGHRSVSWYQQTPGQGLQFLFEYFSETQRNKGNFPGRFSGRQFSNSRSEMNVSTLELGDSALYLCASSLGPGRGADTQYFGPGTRLTVL.

This clone was found many times. The chain uses TRBV5-1 and TRBJ2-2; TRBD1 is a possible D gene (6 bases). The CDR3 runs to 16 residues. V gave up 4 bases and J gave up 3 bases, with 16 bases separating them. The germline V gene encodes CDR1 SGHRS and CDR2 YFSETQ. CDR3 DNA: TGCGCCAGCAGCGGGTCAGGGGCCGCGGACACCGGGGAGCTGTTTTTT. This codes for CASSGSGAADTGELFF.

This clone was detected only once. V is TRBV28 and J is TRBJ2-7; no reliable D call. Trimming shortened V by 3 bases and J by 3 bases, and 6 bases separated the two germline ends. Per germline, CDR1 MDHEN and CDR2 SYDVKM. The CDR3 has 12 residues. CDR3 bases: TGTGCCAGCAGTTTGTATCGCTACGAGCAGTACTTC. This codes for CASSLYRYEQYF.

This chain uses TRBV2 with TRBJ1-1, with D uncertain. Trimming stripped 5 bases from V and 0 bases from J, with 10 bases between. This CDR3 has 14 residues. Germline V gene data show CDR1 as SNHLY and CDR2 as FYNNEI. The CDR3 region has the DNA TGTGCCAGCAGTCCTACACCAGTGAACACTGAAGCTTTCTTT. Its protein product is CASSPTPVNTEAFF.

The chain couples TRBV27 to TRBJ1-1; D is ambiguous. This CDR3 comprises 14 residues. Per the germline V gene, CDR1 is MNHEY and CDR2 is SMNVEV (reference sequence). V gave up 6 bases and J gave up 5 bases, with 16 bases separating them. CDR3 protein: CASRWRADGTEAFF. The CDR3 region has the DNA TGTGCCAGCAGATGGAGGGCTGATGGGACTGAAGCTTTCTTT.

The genes are TRBV27 and TRBJ2-1; D is uncertain. Deletions cut 2 bases from V and 3 bases from J, with 11 bases between. Per the germline V gene, CDR1 is MNHEY and CDR2 is SMNVEV (reference sequence). CDR3 length: 15 amino acids. DNA for the CDR3: TGTGCCAGCAGTTTAAATAGCCCGGACTACAATGAGCAGTTCTTC. It encodes CASSLNSPDYNEQFF.

This clone was seen once. This chain uses TRBV5-4 with TRBJ1-4; 7 bases align to TRBD1. This CDR3 contains 14 residues. CDR1 and CDR2 (germline): SGHNT, YYREEE (reference sequence). V gave up 5 bases and J gave up 4 bases; unmatched junction bases: 5. CDR3 nucleotides: TGTGCCAGCAGTTCCGGACAGGTTAATGAAAAACTGTTTTTT. It yields the protein CASSSGQVNEKLFF.

V and J are TRBV6-5 and TRBJ2-2; a possible D gene is TRBD1 (6 bases). Trimming removed 7 bases at V and 2 bases at J, with 14 bases between. CDR1 is MNHEY, CDR2 SVGAGI, per germline. The CDR3 totals 15 residues. CDR3 sequence reads: CASTAGQPNTGELFF. The CDR3 region has the DNA TGTGCCAGCACCGCCGGACAGCCTAACACCGGGGAGCTGTTTTTT.

V gene TRBV6-5 combines with J gene TRBJ1-2; the D is unclear. CDR3 length equals 11 residues. CDR1 is MNHEY, CDR2 SVGAGI, per germline. V lost 9 bases and J lost 4, with 9 bases in between. The CDR3 is CASDWGYGYTF. CDR3 DNA sequence: TGTGCCAGTGACTGGGGCTATGGCTACACCTTC.

The genes are TRBV7-9 and TRBJ1-2; the match to TRBD1 covers 7 bases. CDR1 and CDR2 (germline): SEHNR, FQNEAQ (reference sequence). V was pared by 5 bases and J by 8 bases, with 14 bases of the junction left unmatched. The CDR3 length is 15 residues. CDR3 region: CASSTRDSRRVGYTF. In DNA, the CDR3 is TGTGCCAGCAGCACAAGGGACAGCCGTCGCGTCGGCTACACCTTC.

This sequence joins TRBV6-5 and TRBJ1-4; TRBD1 might be the D (6 bases). CDR1 is MNHEY and CDR2 is SVGAGI in the germline V gene. The CDR3 contains 15 residues. V shed 6 bases and J shed 8 bases, with 19 bases lying between them. The CDR3 protein is CASRGGAGDREKLFF. The CDR3 DNA follows: TGTGCCAGCAGGGGCGGGGCAGGGGATAGGGAAAAACTGTTTTTT.

J is TRBJ1-2 and V is TRBV20-1; 12 bases are a match to TRBD1. CDR3 length: 16 amino acids. V lost 3 bases to trimming and J lost 6 bases; unmatched junction nucleotides: 11. CDR1 is DFQATT and CDR2 is SNEGSKA in the germline V gene (reference sequence). CDR3 region: CSASDPGQGALNGYTF. CDR3 in DNA: TGCAGTGCTAGTGACCCGGGACAGGGGGCGCTGAATGGCTACACCTTC.